Below, 27 T cell receptor beta chains from the same sample are listed, as sequenced in a study of shared clonotypes between healthy human individuals. Sequencing used immunoSEQ multiplex PCR; TCRdb keeps in-frame clones, though not all of them. The sample includes about 1.9 million clones, about 93% of them seen just once. CD45RO-negative cells were positively selected for CCR7, leaving out terminally differentiated effector memory CD45RA+ cells. What was sequenced was naive CD8+ T cells from PBMCs. The receptors shown here come from a man between 18 and 35 years old in good health. Some clones in this sample may be carry-over from other donors' samples.

The chain links TRBV9 to TRBJ2-3; D is unclear. V was shortened by 2 bases and J by 4 bases, with 8 bases between the two germline ends. Germline CDR1 is SGDLS and CDR2 is YYNGEE. The CDR3 is 13 amino acids. CDR3 sequence (DNA): TGTGCCAGCAGCGTTAAGGTTGCAGATACGCAGTATTTT. Residues: CASSVKVADTQYF.

The V and J genes are TRBV27 and TRBJ2-7; 14 positions agree with TRBD2. J was trimmed by 7 bases and V by 5 bases; bases with no gene match: 4. Germline CDR1 reads MNHEY; CDR2 reads SMNVEV (reference sequence). The CDR3 covers 14 residues. CDR3 coding DNA: TGTGCCAGCAGTCCTCGGACTAGCGGGGGGGAGCAGTACTTC. Protein: CASSPRTSGGEQYF.

The CDR3 nucleotides read TGCAGCGTCCGGGCAGCACTCCAAGAGACCCAGTACTTC. As protein: CSVRAALQETQYF. This rearrangement joins TRBV29-1 to TRBJ2-5, with no clear D. The V gene lost 6 bases and the J gene lost 1 base, with 12 bases spanning the gap. The germline V gene has CDR1 SQVTM and CDR2 ANQGSEA. The CDR3 is made up of 13 amino acids.

The chain combines TRBV28 with TRBJ2-3; D is ambiguous. Trimming took off 2 bases at V and 5 bases at J, with 8 bases between the two ends. The CDR3 sequence is 13 residues long. Germline-derived CDR1 and CDR2 are MDHEN and SYDVKM. CDR3 amino acids: CASSLPIRDTQYF. CDR3 bases: TGTGCCAGCAGTTTACCCATAAGAGATACGCAGTATTTT.

This chain connects TRBV29-1 to TRBJ2-2; D gene ambiguous. This CDR3 is built from 12 residues. The V end was cut by 5 bases, the J end by 4 bases, with 8 bases between. From germline, CDR1 is SQVTM and CDR2 ANQGSEA. The DNA of the CDR3 is TGCAGCGTTCGGCGGAGCACCGGGGAGCTGTTTTTT. Amino acid sequence: CSVRRSTGELFF.

The gene calls are TRBV7-9 and TRBJ2-1; 11 bases agree with TRBD2. Trimming took 2 bases from V and 7 from J; bases not matched to a gene: 7. This CDR3 has 16 amino acids. CDR1 is SEHNR and CDR2 is FQNEAQ in the germline V gene (reference sequence). CDR3 nucleotide sequence: TGTGCCAGCAGCTTACTAGCGGGAGGTGCGGGTAATGAGCAGTTCTTC. Amino acids: CASSLLAGGAGNEQFF.

This clone has only one observation. The chain employs TRBV9 and TRBJ2-5; a weak D match, TRBD2 (6 bases). V was pared by 1 base and J by 5 bases, with 18 bases between. Germline V gene lookup returns CDR1 SGDLS and CDR2 YYNGEE. This CDR3 comprises 16 residues. This CDR3 reads CASSVKSGGATETQYF. The CDR3 region has the DNA TGTGCCAGCAGCGTAAAAAGCGGAGGGGCGACGGAGACCCAGTACTTC.

This clone occurred once. The chain joins TRBV19 to TRBJ2-1; the D is unclear. Trimming took 3 bases from V and 0 from J, leaving 6 bases between them. This CDR3 spans 14 amino acids. Germline lookup yields CDR1 LNHDA and CDR2 SQIVND (reference sequence). CDR3 sequence: CASSMQHSYNEQFF. CDR3 coding DNA: TGTGCCAGTAGTATGCAGCACTCCTACAATGAGCAGTTCTTC. The full variable domain, rest sourced from reference TRBV19 and TRBJ2-1, is DGGITQSPKYLFRKEGQNVTLSCEQNLNHDAMYWYRQDPGQGLRLIYYSQIVNDFQKGDIAEGYSVSREKKESFPLTVTSAQKNPTAFYLCASSMQHSYNEQFFGPGTRLTVL.

About this clone itself: This specimen includes other DNA sequences encoding the same CDR3. J is TRBJ1-5 and V is TRBV5-6; 11 bases map to TRBD1. There are 14 residues in the CDR3. Germline-derived CDR1 and CDR2 are SGHDT and YYEEEE. The V and J ends lost 2 bases and 7 bases, in that order; junction bases with no gene match: 2. CDR3 sequence: CASSFGTGGQPQHF. CDR3 bases: TGTGCCAGCAGCTTCGGGACAGGGGGGCAGCCCCAGCATTTT. Combining the CDR3 with reference TRBV5-6 and TRBJ1-5 gives the whole variable domain DAGVTQSPTHLIKTRGQQVTLRCSPKSGHDTVSWYQQALGQGPQFIFQYYEEEERQRGNFPDRFSGHQFPNYSSELNVNALLLGDSALYLCASSFGTGGQPQHFGDGTRLSIL.

The chain uses TRBV11-2 and TRBJ2-1; 7 bases are a match to TRBD2. The CDR3 totals 15 residues. From germline, CDR1 is SGHAT and CDR2 FQNNGV. Germline trimming cut 6 bases from V and 1 base from J; bases unmatched to any gene: 6. The CDR3 protein is CASSSTSASYNEQFF. The CDR3 DNA is TGTGCCAGCAGTTCCACTAGCGCTTCCTACAATGAGCAGTTCTTC.

This clone was seen only once. CDR3 region: CASSSWDSEQYF. As DNA, the CDR3 is TGTGCCAGCAGCTCCTGGGACTCCGAGCAGTACTTC. The chain carries TRBV9 and TRBJ2-7; tentative D call: TRBD2 (6 bases). Germline V lookup: CDR1 SGDLS, CDR2 YYNGEE. The CDR3 is made up of 12 amino acids. Deletions cut 4 bases from V and 6 bases from J, with 11 bases between.

This chain joins TRBV5-6 and TRBJ2-7, with D possibly matching TRBD2 (5 bases). V dropped 2 bases and J dropped 2 bases, with 11 bases sitting between them. Germline CDR1 reads SGHDT; CDR2 reads YYEEEE. This CDR3 comprises 14 residues. CDR3 sequence (DNA): TGTGCCAGCAGCTTCTCCCCTAGCCCCTACGAGCAGTACTTC. It translates to CASSFSPSPYEQYF.

The J gene is TRBJ2-1, the V gene TRBV28; 15 positions agree with TRBD2. Trimming took 6 bases from V and 7 from J; bases not matched to a gene: 10. This CDR3 contains 17 residues. Germline assignment: CDR1 MDHEN and CDR2 SYDVKM. The CDR3 region is CASRWKRTSGRVNEQFF. Written as DNA, the CDR3 is TGTGCCAGCAGATGGAAGAGGACTAGCGGGAGGGTAAATGAGCAGTTCTTC.

J is TRBJ2-7 and V is TRBV7-9, with 8 bases fitting TRBD1. There are 15 residues in the CDR3. The trim removed 1 base at V and 0 bases at J, leaving 2 bases unmatched. CDR1 is SEHNR and CDR2 is FQNEAQ in the germline V gene (reference sequence). CDR3 protein: CASSLDRGTSYEQYF. Written as DNA, the CDR3 is TGTGCCAGCAGCTTAGACAGGGGGACCTCCTACGAGCAGTACTTC. Full variable domain (missing parts from reference TRBV7-9 and TRBJ2-7): DTGVSQNPRHKITKRGQNVTFRCDPISEHNRLYWYRQTLGQGPEFLTYFQNEAQLEKSRLLSDRFSAERPKGSFSTLEIQRTEQGDSAMYLCASSLDRGTSYEQYFGPGTRLTVT.

The chain couples TRBV27 to TRBJ2-3; the match to TRBD2 covers 10 bases. The CDR3 covers 15 residues. The ends lost 2 bases at V and 4 bases at J; junction bases unmatched: 3. Germline V gene data show CDR1 as MNHEY and CDR2 as SMNVEV (reference sequence). As DNA, the CDR3 is TGTGCCAGCAGTTTACAAGGACTAGCGGCAGATACGCAGTATTTT. Encoded protein: CASSLQGLAADTQYF.

The CDR3 sequence is CASSLGATPNEQFF. CDR3 DNA sequence: TGTGCCAGCAGCTTAGGGGCCACTCCAAATGAGCAGTTCTTC. The V and J genes are TRBV7-9 and TRBJ2-1; the D is unclear. Looked up from germline, CDR1 is SEHNR and CDR2 is FQNEAQ (reference sequence). V was shortened by 1 base and J by 7 bases, with 11 bases between the two germline ends. The CDR3 runs 14 residues.

J is TRBJ2-1 and V is TRBV15, with 7 bases identical to TRBD1. Germline V gene sequence: CDR1 LNHNV, CDR2 YYDKDF (reference sequence). J gave up 5 bases and V 5 bases, and 6 bases lay outside the gene matches. The CDR3 sequence is 14 residues long. The CDR3 loop is CATSARDSDNEQFF. The CDR3 nucleotides are TGTGCCACCAGCGCCCGGGACAGTGACAATGAGCAGTTCTTC.

The CDR3 here is CASSLGLDRNTDTQYF. The CDR3, as DNA: TGTGCCAGCAGCCTAGGGCTGGACAGAAACACAGATACGCAGTATTTT. The chain has TRBV11-2 and TRBJ2-3; the D gene is possibly TRBD1 (6 bases). The CDR3 is 16 residues long. Trimming stripped 5 bases from V and 2 bases from J, with 17 bases between. Germline loops: CDR1 SGHAT, CDR2 FQNNGV.

This chain joins TRBV7-9 and TRBJ1-2, with TRBD1 as a possible D gene (6 bases). In germline, CDR1 is SEHNR, CDR2 FQNEAQ (reference sequence). The CDR3 extends over 15 amino acids. Between the trimmed V and J ends, which lost 1 base and 4 bases, there was a span of 13 bases. The CDR3 loop is CASSLGDNEGYGYTF. CDR3 coding DNA: TGTGCCAGCAGCTTAGGGGACAACGAAGGCTATGGCTACACCTTC.

The chain joins TRBV4-2 to TRBJ2-7; weak D call: TRBD2 (5 bases). CDR3 length: 14 residues. Germline V gene sequence: CDR1 LGHNA, CDR2 YNFKEQ. The ends were cut back, 1 base at V and 0 bases at J, with 7 bases in the middle. CDR3 DNA sequence: TGTGCCAGCAGCCAAGCCCGGGACTCCTACGAGCAGTACTTC. Translated, it gives CASSQARDSYEQYF.

The rearrangement uses TRBV5-4 and TRBJ1-1; D remains unclear. The V gene's germline CDR1 is SGHNT and CDR2 YYREEE (reference sequence). The germline V and J ends were trimmed by 10 bases and 8 bases, with 21 bases remaining between them. CDR3 length: 13 residues. The CDR3 region has the DNA TGTGCCTCGGGCGCAGCTCCTAATATGGAAGCTTTCTTT. This gives the protein CASGAAPNMEAFF.

V is TRBV7-9 and J is TRBJ1-2; D is perhaps TRBD1 (6 bases). V was trimmed by 11 bases and J by 2 bases, leaving 27 bases between them. Germline CDR1 is SEHNR and CDR2 is FQNEAQ (reference sequence). There are 17 residues in the CDR3. The CDR3 DNA reads TGTGCCGTCTTCCCTGAGAGGGGGGGCATCGCCAACTATGGCTACACCTTC. Residues: CAVFPERGGIANYGYTF.

The chain carries TRBV11-2 and TRBJ2-7; D call uncertain. The CDR3 has 15 amino acids. Germline V gene sequence: CDR1 SGHAT, CDR2 FQNNGV. V lost 1 base and J lost 6, with 16 bases in between. As DNA, the CDR3 is TGTGCCAGCAGCTTAGGACGGCGCGATCCTGGCGAGCAGTACTTC. It translates to CASSLGRRDPGEQYF.

The chain couples TRBV6-6 to TRBJ2-2; the D gene is possibly TRBD2 (5 bases). CDR3 length: 16 amino acids. Looked up from germline, CDR1 is MNHNY and CDR2 is SVGAGI (reference sequence). V was shortened by 3 bases and J by 1 base, with 12 bases between the two germline ends. The CDR3 reads CASSYFRGVNTGELFF. The CDR3, as DNA: TGTGCCAGCAGTTATTTTCGGGGAGTGAACACCGGGGAGCTGTTTTTT.

DNA for the CDR3: TGTGCCAGCAGCAGGAGGGGTACCGAAAGCTACGAGCAGTACTTC. Amino acid sequence: CASSRRGTESYEQYF. V gene TRBV9 combines with J gene TRBJ2-7; D is perhaps TRBD2 (6 bases). The germline V gene has CDR1 SGDLS and CDR2 YYNGEE. Trimming took 4 bases from V and 3 from J, leaving 17 bases between them. The CDR3 is 15 residues long.

This chain connects TRBV28 to TRBJ1-1; D gene uncertain. Trimming shortened V by 6 bases and J by 5 bases, and 7 bases separated the two germline ends. The germline V gene encodes CDR1 MDHEN and CDR2 SYDVKM. This CDR3 contains 11 residues. CDR3 sequence reads: CASREQTEAFF. Written as DNA, the CDR3 is TGTGCCAGCAGAGAGCAAACTGAAGCTTTCTTT.

The CDR3 DNA follows: TGTGCCAGCAGTTCTACCGACGGCTACGAGCAGTACTTC. It codes for CASSSTDGYEQYF. The V and J genes are TRBV6-5 and TRBJ2-7; D remains unclear. The CDR3 is made up of 13 amino acids. Looked up from germline, CDR1 is MNHEY and CDR2 is SVGAGI. V dropped 4 bases and J dropped 3 bases, with 10 bases sitting between them.